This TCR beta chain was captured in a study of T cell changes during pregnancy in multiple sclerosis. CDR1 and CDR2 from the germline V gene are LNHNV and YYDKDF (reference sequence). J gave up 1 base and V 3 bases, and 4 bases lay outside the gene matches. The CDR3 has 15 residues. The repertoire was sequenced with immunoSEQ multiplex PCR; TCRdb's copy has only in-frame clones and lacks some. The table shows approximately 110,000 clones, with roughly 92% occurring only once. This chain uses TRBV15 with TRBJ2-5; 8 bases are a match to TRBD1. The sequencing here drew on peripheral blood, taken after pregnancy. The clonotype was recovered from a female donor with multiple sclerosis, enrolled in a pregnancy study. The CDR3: CATSRTGVSQETQYF. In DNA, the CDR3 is TGTGCCACCAGCAGGACAGGGGTCTCCCAAGAGACCCAGTACTTC.